Listed here are 18 T cell receptor beta chains from one sample, sequenced in a study of T-cell memory formation after mild COVID-19. One entry per CDR3 protein results from TCRdb running MiXCR on the 5' RACE reads. The table records 550,000 to 600,000 distinct CDR3 sequences, 17% of them present only once. Sequenced sample: PBMCs or a T cell subset sorted from them (not recorded which). The receptors derive from an adult woman who had mild COVID-19 (a few samples of this study predate the infection). Cell type and time point are not known.

The V gene is TRBV24-1, the J gene TRBJ2-2; D possibly corresponds to TRBD1 (7 bases). Per germline, CDR1 KGHDR and CDR2 SFDVKD. This CDR3 contains 15 residues. V lost 7 bases to trimming and J lost 1 base, with 12 bases between them. The CDR3 here is CATRGGQQNTGELFF. CDR3 sequence (DNA): TGTGCCACCAGGGGGGGACAGCAGAACACCGGGGAGCTGTTTTTT.

This clonotype has more than one count but fewer than ten. The chain carries TRBV4-1 and TRBJ2-1; a possible D gene is TRBD2 (6 bases). Trimming stripped 0 bases from V and 8 bases from J, with 20 bases between. In germline, CDR1 is MGHRA, CDR2 YSYEKL. The CDR3 spans 17 residues. CDR3 in DNA: TGCGCCAGCAGCCAAGAGGTCGGGGGTCCCTCATACCATGAGCAGTTCTTC. Translation gives CASSQEVGGPSYHEQFF.

This clonotype showed up just a few times. The chain uses TRBV9 and TRBJ2-2; D unresolved. The CDR3 has 13 amino acids. V dropped 0 bases and J dropped 4 bases, with 4 bases sitting between them. Germline V gene lookup returns CDR1 SGDLS and CDR2 YYNGEE. As DNA, the CDR3 is TGTGCCAGCAGCGTAGATCTCACCGGGGAGCTGTTTTTT. This translates into CASSVDLTGELFF.

In DNA form, the CDR3 reads TGTGCCAGCAACCCCGGGTTTGCCGGGGAGCTGTTTTTT. Translation: CASNPGFAGELFF. The V gene is TRBV7-2, the J gene TRBJ2-2; D gene unclear. Deletions cut 7 bases from V and 6 bases from J, with 12 bases between. CDR1 and CDR2 (germline): SGHTA, FQGNSA. The CDR3 runs 13 residues.

V usage is TRBV7-6 and J usage is TRBJ2-7, with 11 bases matching TRBD2. The CDR3 runs to 16 residues. Germline CDR1 reads SGHVS; CDR2 reads FNYEAQ. Losses at the gene ends were 1 base for V and 6 bases for J; bases not matched to a gene: 8. CDR3 nucleotide sequence: TGTGCCAGCAGCTTAGGGTCGACTAGCGGGAAGGGCGAGCAGTACTTC. It specifies CASSLGSTSGKGEQYF.

This chain joins TRBV6-2 or TRBV6-3 and TRBJ2-7; TRBD2 matches at 11 bases. The CDR3 sequence is 16 residues long. CDR1 is MNHEY and CDR2 is SVGEGT in the germline V gene. The V segment lost 6 bases and the J segment 3 bases; nucleotides outside the gene matches: 10. CDR3: CASRTPRGTSGYEQYF. The CDR3 DNA reads as TGTGCCAGCAGAACACCCCGGGGGACTAGCGGCTACGAGCAGTACTTC.

The table lists this clonotype with a few counts. CDR3 DNA sequence: TGCGCCAGCAGCCCATTCACTAGAGCCTACGAGCAGTACTTC. It specifies CASSPFTRAYEQYF. This chain connects TRBV4-3 to TRBJ2-7, with D maybe TRBD2 (5 bases). The CDR3 sequence is 14 residues long. The V and J ends lost 4 bases and 2 bases respectively, with 12 bases between them. Germline CDR1 LGHNA, CDR2 YSLEER.

This chain joins TRBV2 and TRBJ2-1; a weak D match, TRBD2 (6 bases). This CDR3 is built from 12 residues. Trimming cost V 7 bases and J 10 bases, with 14 bases left between them. Germline loops: CDR1 SNHLY, CDR2 FYNNEI. CDR3 sequence (DNA): TGTGCCAGCACGCCGCTAGCGCGCGAGCAGTTCTTC. Protein: CASTPLAREQFF.

The CDR3 nucleotides read TGTGCCAGCTCACTTATATTCAGGGGGCCCACCGGGGAGCTGTTTTTT. This sequence encodes CASSLIFRGPTGELFF. The chain employs TRBV18 and TRBJ2-2; 8 bases line up with TRBD1. The CDR3 runs to 16 residues. Germline-derived CDR1 and CDR2 are KGHSH and LQKENI. The V segment lost 4 bases and the J segment 4 bases; nucleotides outside the gene matches: 8.

This clonotype was recorded a few times. The J gene is TRBJ1-5, the V gene TRBV6-2 or TRBV6-3; D gene uncertain. CDR3 length: 18 residues. The germline V gene encodes CDR1 MNHEY and CDR2 SVGEGT. With 5 bases removed from V and 3 bases from J, the gap between germline ends came to 23 bases. CDR3 residues: CASSPYLPRRLDNQPQHF. DNA of the CDR3: TGTGCCAGCAGTCCATATTTACCACGACGACTAGACAATCAGCCCCAGCATTTT.

The V call is TRBV5-1, the J call TRBJ2-7; 7 positions match TRBD2. CDR1 SGHRS and CDR2 YFSETQ come from the germline V gene. This CDR3 has 15 residues. J lost 0 bases, V lost 3 bases, and 6 bases had no gene match. In DNA, the CDR3 is TGCGCCAGCAGCTCCCTGGGGGGGTCCTCCTACGAGCAGTACTTC. Its protein is CASSSLGGSSYEQYF.

This clonotype was picked up a small number of times. The gene calls are TRBV5-1 and TRBJ2-3; 12 nucleotides match TRBD2. The CDR3 contains 15 residues. Germline values: CDR1 SGHRS, CDR2 YFSETQ. Germline trimming cut 4 bases from V and 5 bases from J; bases unmatched to any gene: 5. DNA of the CDR3: TGCGCCAGCAGCCTTTGGACTAGCGGGGAAGATACGCAGTATTTT. Its translation: CASSLWTSGEDTQYF.

This clonotype was seen many times. The rearrangement joins TRBV24-1 to TRBJ2-2; 7 bases are shared with TRBD2. The CDR3 is 15 residues long. CDR1 is KGHDR, CDR2 SFDVKD, per germline. V lost 4 bases, J lost 5 bases, and 6 bases stayed unmatched. The CDR3 is CATSDAGTTTGELFF. The CDR3 bases are TGTGCCACCAGTGACGCAGGGACTACGACCGGGGAGCTGTTTTTT.

The chain couples TRBV18 to TRBJ2-1, with D possibly TRBD1 on 5 matching bases. CDR3 length equals 15 residues. With 2 bases removed from V and 0 bases from J, the gap between germline ends came to 8 bases. Per the germline V gene, CDR1 is KGHSH and CDR2 is LQKENI. The CDR3 protein is CASSPGATSYNEQFF. Written as DNA, the CDR3 is TGTGCCAGCTCACCAGGGGCTACCTCCTACAATGAGCAGTTCTTC.

The V gene is TRBV15, the J gene TRBJ1-3; D call uncertain. Trimming cost V 8 bases and J 0 bases, with 8 bases left between them. Germline assignment: CDR1 LNHNV and CDR2 YYDKDF (reference sequence). The length of the CDR3 is 13 residues. This CDR3 is CATREGSGNTIYF. The CDR3 DNA reads as TGTGCCACCCGAGAGGGCTCTGGAAACACCATATATTTT.

This clonotype was observed a handful of times. The chain links TRBV7-2 to TRBJ1-2; no reliable D call. From germline, CDR1 is SGHTA and CDR2 FQGNSA. V dropped 5 bases and J dropped 6 bases, with 19 bases sitting between them. The CDR3 is 15 residues long. The DNA of the CDR3 is TGTGCCAGCAGCCCTCAAGGACCAATCCAGAATGGCTACACCTTC. Its translation is CASSPQGPIQNGYTF.

The chain links TRBV4-2 to TRBJ2-2; TRBD2 aligns across 7 bases. The germline CDR1 and CDR2 sequences are LGHNA and YNFKEQ. CDR3 size: 15 residues. Losses at the gene ends were 0 bases for V and 9 bases for J; bases not matched to a gene: 7. CDR3 nucleotides: TGTGCCAGCAGCCAAGATCGGCGGGAGAGTAGGGAGCTGTTTTTT. Translated, it gives CASSQDRRESRELFF.

This clonotype has more than one count but fewer than ten. This chain links TRBV20-1 with TRBJ2-1, with 11 positions matching TRBD2. The V segment lost 5 bases and the J segment 10 bases; nucleotides outside the gene matches: 13. The CDR3 has 15 amino acids. The germline V gene has CDR1 DFQATT and CDR2 SNEGSKA (reference sequence). The CDR3, as DNA: TGCAGTGCTTGTACTAGCGGGAGTAAGGCTTGGGAGCAGTTCTTC. Translating gives CSACTSGSKAWEQFF.